This paragraph covers one T cell receptor beta chain sequence. The antigen is not known. This specimen comes from a study of cytomegalovirus exposure and HLA in healthy donors. Study observations and caveats: Most TCR sequences were seen very rarely across donors, but some public TCRs occurred in many.

Sequencing was performed with immunoSEQ multiplex PCR; in TCRdb, only in-frame clones are kept and a portion is missing. The sample records about 150,000 clones, around 88% being singletons. This CDR3 spans 14 amino acids. V shed 2 bases and J shed 0 bases, with 7 bases lying between them. Germline loops: CDR1 MNHNS, CDR2 SASEGT. The chain recombines TRBV6-1 with TRBJ1-1; D not resolved. This receptor was identified in a man younger than 35 in good health and CMV-seropositive. The sequenced sample was PBMCs. The CDR3 is CASSETVLNTEAFF. For the CDR3, the DNA is TGTGCCAGCAGTGAAACAGTTCTGAACACTGAAGCTTTCTTT.